These 3 T cell receptor beta chains originate from one sample sequenced in a study of blood T cell repertoires in COVID-19. The data were produced by immunoSEQ multiplex PCR, yet TCRdb's version contains in-frame clones alone and is incomplete. The sample lists approximately 210,000 clones, about nine tenths seen once, with about 1.8% in the top ten. Source material: peripheral blood. The source of these receptors is a man in his 70s with acute or convalescent COVID-19.

This clone was counted a single time. The V call is TRBV7-2, the J call TRBJ2-1; D gene unclear. This CDR3 spans 16 amino acids. Germline loops: CDR1 SGHTA, CDR2 FQGNSA. Trimming stripped 5 bases from V and 5 bases from J, with 19 bases between. CDR3 in DNA: TGTGCCAGCAGCCCTCAACTTGCCCTTGAAAACAATGAGCAGTTCTTC. Translating it yields CASSPQLALENNEQFF.

The chain combines TRBV28 with TRBJ1-5; D is ambiguous. Looked up from germline, CDR1 is MDHEN and CDR2 is SYDVKM. With 5 bases removed from V and 3 bases from J, the gap between germline ends came to 14 bases. This CDR3 is built from 15 residues. The CDR3 DNA reads as TGTGCCAGCAGTCTCTGGCGCACTACCAATCAGCCCCAGCATTTT. It codes for CASSLWRTTNQPQHF. The whole variable domain, remainder taken from reference TRBV28 and TRBJ1-5, is DVKVTQSSRYLVKRTGEKVFLECVQDMDHENMFWYRQDPGLGLRLIYFSYDVKMKEKGDIPEGYSVSREKKERFSLILESASTNQTSMYLCASSLWRTTNQPQHFGDGTRLSIL.

The CDR3 region has the DNA TGTGCCAGCAGTTTTCAGGACAGGAAGAACACTGAAGCTTTCTTT. This codes for CASSFQDRKNTEAFF. The chain links TRBV5-6 to TRBJ1-1, with TRBD1 matching over 7 bases. CDR1 and CDR2 from the germline V gene are SGHDT and YYEEEE. The length of the CDR3 is 15 residues. The trim removed 5 bases at V and 1 base at J, leaving 8 bases unmatched.